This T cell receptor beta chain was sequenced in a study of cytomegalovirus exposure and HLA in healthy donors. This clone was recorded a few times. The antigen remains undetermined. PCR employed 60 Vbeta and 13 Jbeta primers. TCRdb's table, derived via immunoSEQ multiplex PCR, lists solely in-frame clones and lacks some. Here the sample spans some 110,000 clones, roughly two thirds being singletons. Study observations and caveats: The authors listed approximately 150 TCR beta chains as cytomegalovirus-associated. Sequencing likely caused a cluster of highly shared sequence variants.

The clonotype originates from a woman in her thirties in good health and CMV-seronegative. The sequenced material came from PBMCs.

CDR3 protein: CASSPRSRGVSTEAFF. CDR3 DNA sequence: TGCGCCAGCAGCCCTCGGAGTCGGGGAGTTAGTACTGAAGCTTTCTTT. The chain recombines TRBV4-3 with TRBJ1-1; no reliable D call. Trimming stripped 4 bases from V and 5 bases from J, with 20 bases between. The CDR3 is made up of 16 amino acids. The germline CDR1 and CDR2 sequences are LGHNA and YSLEER.